Listed here is a single TCR beta chain. As yet, its antigen is unknown. These data come from a study of blood T cells in healthy people across ages. Study-wide findings and caveats: Because donor CMV status was unknown, expanded clonotype changes were possibly confounded.

For the second PCR, which ran for 7 to 11 cycles, a sample-barcoded 5' primer and a J-beta primer mix were used. TCRdb reprocessed the 5' RACE reads with MiXCR, giving one entry per CDR3 protein. The table has 1.5 million to 2 million distinct CDR3 sequences, roughly 30% seen once. CDR1 and CDR2 (germline): SEHNR, FQNEAQ (reference sequence). The CDR3 has 17 amino acids. The V and J ends lost 6 bases and 0 bases respectively, with 20 bases between them. The receptor comes from a woman aged 25 to 45 in good health. The gene calls are TRBV7-9 and TRBJ1-1, with D possibly TRBD1 on 5 matching bases. The specimen was blood. CDR3 DNA: TGTGCCAGCAGACCAACGCGAAGGGGCAGGCTGAACACTGAAGCTTTCTTT. Protein sequence: CASRPTRRGRLNTEAFF. The full variable domain, completed using reference TRBV7-9 and TRBJ1-1, is DTGVSQNPRHKITKRGQNVTFRCDPISEHNRLYWYRQTLGQGPEFLTYFQNEAQLEKSRLLSDRFSAERPKGSFSTLEIQRTEQGDSAMYLCASRPTRRGRLNTEAFFGQGTRLTVV.